The present T cell receptor beta chain was sequenced within a study of CD8+ T cells in alopecia areata. As for the study in general: Treated patients received oral tofacitinib, 5 to 10 mg twice daily. Study-wide points: Clonality was higher in lesional than normal scalp, especially in alopecia totalis/universalis.

In each case, RNA was isolated and then reverse transcribed into cDNA as the sequencing template. This table comes from immunoSEQ multiplex PCR, and its TCRdb copy is limited to in-frame clones, with some not included. The sample lists approximately 150,000 clones; about three fifths were seen once. Of note for this clone: Its antigen is unidentified.

The CDR3 totals 14 residues. J lost 5 bases, V lost 5 bases, and 9 bases had no gene match. CDR1 and CDR2 (germline): SGHVS, FNYEAQ. As to treatment: oral pan-JAK inhibitor, 5-10 mg twice daily. The investigators collected lesional scalp punch biopsies and peripheral blood from alopecia areata patients. This TCR derives from a human donor with alopecia areata. The sample in question was CD4+ T cells sorted from blood, obtained at approximately week 60, from a patient treated with tofacitinib. The genes are TRBV7-6 and TRBJ2-7; 7 nucleotides match TRBD1. The CDR3 region has the DNA TGTGCCAGCAGCCCGAGGCAGGGGGTTCACGAGCAGTACTTC. It yields the protein CASSPRQGVHEQYF.